The T cell receptor beta chain under discussion was sequenced for a study of blood T cell repertoires in COVID-19. Turning to the study itself: The United States, Italy and Spain provided the acute and convalescent COVID-19 samples.

The CDR3 is 15 residues long. Original data processing: The assay estimated nucleated cells by amplifying reference gene primers. Clones were sequenced by immunoSEQ multiplex PCR, and TCRdb holds only the in-frame ones, with some missing. D and trimming were read from the DNA, whereas the V and J calls and clone size are those reported in that table. The repertoire holds tens of thousands of clones, with about 79% as singletons. In its sample, this clone was seen once. The sequencing input was peripheral blood. The origin of this receptor is a man in his 70s with acute or convalescent COVID-19. The chain recombines TRBV21-1 with TRBJ2-6; TRBD2, the table's D call, lacks a check against the DNA. TRBV21-1 is given as a pseudogene. CDR3 residues: CASRAEDSGANVLTF. In DNA form, the CDR3 reads TGTGCCAGTCGGGCGGAGGACTCTGGGGCCAACGTCCTGACTTTC.